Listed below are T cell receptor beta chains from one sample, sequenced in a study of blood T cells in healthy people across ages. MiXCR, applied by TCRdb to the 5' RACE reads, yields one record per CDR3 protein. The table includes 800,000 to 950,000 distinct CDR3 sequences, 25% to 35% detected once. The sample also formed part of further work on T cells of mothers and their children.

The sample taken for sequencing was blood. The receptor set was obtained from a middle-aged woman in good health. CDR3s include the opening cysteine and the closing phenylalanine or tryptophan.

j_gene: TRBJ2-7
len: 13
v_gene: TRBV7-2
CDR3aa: CASSQTHGYEQYF

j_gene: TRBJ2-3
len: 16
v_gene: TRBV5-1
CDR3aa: CASSRDNRSGTDTQYF

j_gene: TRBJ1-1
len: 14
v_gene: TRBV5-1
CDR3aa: CASSWGHLNTEAFF

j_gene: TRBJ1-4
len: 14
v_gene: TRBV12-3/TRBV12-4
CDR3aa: CASSFGQGLEKLFF

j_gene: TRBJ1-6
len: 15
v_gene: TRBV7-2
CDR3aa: CASSLNPGTYSPLHF

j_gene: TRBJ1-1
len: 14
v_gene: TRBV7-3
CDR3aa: CASSLEAANTEAFF

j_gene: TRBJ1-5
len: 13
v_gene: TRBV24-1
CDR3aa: CTTGGGMRQPQHF

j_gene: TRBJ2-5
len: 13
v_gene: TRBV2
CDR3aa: CASGVGTQETQYF

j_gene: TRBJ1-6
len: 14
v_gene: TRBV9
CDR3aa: CASSPRQANSPLHF

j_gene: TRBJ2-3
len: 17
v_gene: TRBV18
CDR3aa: CASSRGGADWNTDTQYF

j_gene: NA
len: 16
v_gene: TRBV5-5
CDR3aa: CASSQGVRQGEREQYF

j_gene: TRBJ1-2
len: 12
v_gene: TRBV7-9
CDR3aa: CASSSEGDGYTF

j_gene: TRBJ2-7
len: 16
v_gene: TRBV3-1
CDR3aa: CASSRSSGGTSYEQYF

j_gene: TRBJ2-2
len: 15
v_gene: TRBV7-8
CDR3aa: CASSNRDRGFGELFF

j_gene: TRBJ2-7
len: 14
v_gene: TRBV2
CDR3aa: CASKTGQSSYEQYF

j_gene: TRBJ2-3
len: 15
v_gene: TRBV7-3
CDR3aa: CASRVSGGQPDTQYF

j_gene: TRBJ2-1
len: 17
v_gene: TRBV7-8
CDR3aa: CASSRDIVSPTYNEQFF

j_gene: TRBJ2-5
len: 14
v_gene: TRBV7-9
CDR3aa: CASSLRLNQETQYF

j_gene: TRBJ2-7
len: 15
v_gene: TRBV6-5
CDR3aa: CASRITGGEGHEQYF

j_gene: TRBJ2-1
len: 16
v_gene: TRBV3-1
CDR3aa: CASSKRRAGSYNEQFF

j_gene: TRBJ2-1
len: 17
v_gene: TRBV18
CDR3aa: CASSPPVDRGRVNEQFF

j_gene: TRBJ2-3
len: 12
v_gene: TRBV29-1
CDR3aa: CSHRRSTDTQYF

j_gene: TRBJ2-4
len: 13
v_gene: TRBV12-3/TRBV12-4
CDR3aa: CASSYGGTGEQYF

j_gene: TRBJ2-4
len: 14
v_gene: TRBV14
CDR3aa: CASSPGFAKNIQYF

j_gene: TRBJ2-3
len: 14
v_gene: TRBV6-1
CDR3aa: CASLARGLTDTQYF

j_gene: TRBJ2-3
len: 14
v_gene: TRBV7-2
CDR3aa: CASSTYERTDTQYF

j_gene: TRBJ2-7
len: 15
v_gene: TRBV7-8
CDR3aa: CASSFADRVGYEQYF

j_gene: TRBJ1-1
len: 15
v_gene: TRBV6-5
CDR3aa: CASRPPDKMNTEAFF

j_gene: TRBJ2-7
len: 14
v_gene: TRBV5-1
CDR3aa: CASRQIIGTDEQYF

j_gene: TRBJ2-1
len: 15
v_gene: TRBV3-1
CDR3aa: CASSQEGRGSNEQFF

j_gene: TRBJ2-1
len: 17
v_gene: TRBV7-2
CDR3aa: CASSLVRGESSYNEQFF

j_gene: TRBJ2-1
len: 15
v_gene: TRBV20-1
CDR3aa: CSARASSVAYNEQFF

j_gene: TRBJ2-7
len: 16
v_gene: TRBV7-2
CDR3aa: CASSLAIGGLIYEQYF

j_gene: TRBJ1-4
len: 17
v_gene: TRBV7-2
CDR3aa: CASNLAGSAVPNEKLFF

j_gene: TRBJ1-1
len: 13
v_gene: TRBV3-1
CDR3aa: CASRTGRDTEAFF

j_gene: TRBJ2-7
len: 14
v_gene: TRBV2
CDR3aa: CASRRQEITYEQYF

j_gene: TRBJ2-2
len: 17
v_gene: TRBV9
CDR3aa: CASSLMGGMSNTGELFF

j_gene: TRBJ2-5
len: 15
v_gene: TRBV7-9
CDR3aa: CASSNAGGGSETQYF

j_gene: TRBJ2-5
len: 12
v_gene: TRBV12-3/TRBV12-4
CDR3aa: CASRHFQETQYF

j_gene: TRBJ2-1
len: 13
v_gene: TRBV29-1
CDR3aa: CSVGSIGNNEQFF

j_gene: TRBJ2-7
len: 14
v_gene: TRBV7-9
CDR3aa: CASSFTPDAYEQYF

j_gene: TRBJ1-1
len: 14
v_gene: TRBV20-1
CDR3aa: CSARRGLGGTEAFF

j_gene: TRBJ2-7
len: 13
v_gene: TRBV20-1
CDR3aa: CSADIIGTCEQYF

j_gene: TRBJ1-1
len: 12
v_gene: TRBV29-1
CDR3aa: CSGNDRGAEAFF

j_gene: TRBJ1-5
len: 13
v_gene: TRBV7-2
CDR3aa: CASSFQGGVPQHF

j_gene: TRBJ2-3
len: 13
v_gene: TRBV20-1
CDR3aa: CSKLLAGTDTQYF

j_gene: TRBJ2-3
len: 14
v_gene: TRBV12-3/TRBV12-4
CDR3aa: CASSLQGRTDTQYF

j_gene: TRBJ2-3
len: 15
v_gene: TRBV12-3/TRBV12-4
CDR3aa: CVSSRAMGRTDVEYF

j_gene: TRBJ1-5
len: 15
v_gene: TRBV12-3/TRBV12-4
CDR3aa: CASSFRADRNQPQHF

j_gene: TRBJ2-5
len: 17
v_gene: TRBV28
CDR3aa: CASSLSGTPLTERIRYF

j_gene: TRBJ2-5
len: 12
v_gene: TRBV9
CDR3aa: CASSVDQETRYF

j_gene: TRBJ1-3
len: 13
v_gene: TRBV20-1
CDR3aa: CSTGRGSGNTIYF

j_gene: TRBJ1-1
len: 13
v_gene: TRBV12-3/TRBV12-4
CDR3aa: CASSFGVRAEAFF

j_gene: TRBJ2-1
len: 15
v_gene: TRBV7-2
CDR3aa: CASTPGGAGSNEQFF